This T cell receptor beta chain was documented in a study of multiple sclerosis patients with progressive multifocal leukoencephalopathy. The trim removed 5 bases at V and 7 bases at J, leaving 7 bases unmatched. The CDR3 consists of 14 residues. Germline CDR1 is SEHNR and CDR2 is FQNEAQ (reference sequence). Study-wide findings and caveats: Clones expanded at PML were already present before and during natalizumab. It is unclear whether the findings reflect JC virus infection or general immunocompromise.

Time point meaning: time of PML onset. After 16 to 56 months on natalizumab, the natalizumab-treated patients developed PML. As regards this clone: Its target is unknown.

Method: immunoSEQ multiplex PCR; TCRdb's copy keeps in-frame clones and lacks some. The table lists about 33,000 clones, roughly 87% of them singletons. The clonotype originates from a human donor with progressive multifocal leukoencephalopathy. The chain combines TRBV7-9 with TRBJ2-1; 8 bases align to TRBD2. The sequencing used PBMCs, collected from a patient treated with natalizumab. CDR3 coding DNA: TGTGCCAGCAGCATCGGACTAGCAGCTAATGAGCAGTTCTTC. Its protein product is CASSIGLAANEQFF.